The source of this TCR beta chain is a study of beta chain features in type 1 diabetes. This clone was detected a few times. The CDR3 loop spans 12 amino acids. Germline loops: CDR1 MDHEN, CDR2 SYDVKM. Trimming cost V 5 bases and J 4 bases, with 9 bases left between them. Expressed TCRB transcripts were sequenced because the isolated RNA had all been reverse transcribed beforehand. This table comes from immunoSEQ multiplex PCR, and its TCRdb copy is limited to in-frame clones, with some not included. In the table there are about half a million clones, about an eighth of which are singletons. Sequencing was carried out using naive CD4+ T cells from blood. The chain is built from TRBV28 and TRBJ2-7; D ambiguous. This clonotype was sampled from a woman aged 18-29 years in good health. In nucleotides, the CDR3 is TGTGCCAGCAGTCCTAAGACTTACGAGCAGTACGTC. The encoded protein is CASSPKTYEQYV.